The entry below gives a single T cell receptor beta chain sequence along with its context. The data were obtained in a study of blood T cell repertoires in COVID-19. Study context: T cells, B-cell-depleted T cells, or PBMCs supplied cDNA or gDNA.

V shed 2 bases, J shed 6 bases, and the junction held 3 bases outside the gene matches. The CDR3 sequence is 13 residues long. Germline assignment: CDR1 MDHEN and CDR2 SYDVKM. Study processing details: For nucleated cells, counts were estimated from reference gene primer amplification. Profiling relied on immunoSEQ multiplex PCR, and the TCRdb table lists in-frame clones only, not all of them. V, J and clone size were drawn from that table, and D and trimming were deduced from the DNA. The sample has about 85,000 clones, 65% to 80% seen once. This sequence joins TRBV28 and TRBJ1-1; TRBD1 agrees at 7 bases. The sample consisted of peripheral blood. The source of this sequence is a man aged 65 to 79 with acute or convalescent COVID-19. The CDR3 nucleotides read TGTGCCAGCAGTTTAAGGGGGCTCGCTGAAGCTTTCTTT. The encoded protein is CASSLRGLAEAFF.